This TCR beta chain emerged from a study of OX40 agonist ivuxolimab in advanced cancers. Study background: As their treatment, patients were administered ivuxolimab, an agonistic anti-OX40 (CD134) antibody.

In regard to this clone: Its target is not known.

Autoimmune disease history or systemic immunosuppression barred patients. Blood samples were obtained at baseline, cycle 4 day 1, and cycle 7 day 1. Method: immunoSEQ multiplex PCR; TCRdb's copy keeps in-frame clones and lacks some. The top ten clones hold around 0.3% of a sample with 80,000 to 100,000 clones, 90% to 95% of them seen once. CDR1 and CDR2 from the germline V gene are MNHEY and SVGAGI. The germline V and J ends were trimmed by 6 bases and 0 bases, with 8 bases remaining between them. There are 14 residues in the CDR3. The study, taken as a whole, reports: By week 6 at 0.1 to 3.0 mg/kg, blood CD4+ and CD8+ T cells had expanded clonally.

The TCR originated in an adult with an advanced solid tumor such as melanoma, head and neck, liver or kidney cancer. Material: CD4+ or CD8+ T cells sorted from blood, obtained in a trial of the OX40 agonist ivuxolimab. The V call is TRBV6-5, the J call TRBJ1-4; TRBD1 is a possible D gene (5 bases). CDR3 DNA sequence: TGTGCCAGCAGGGGGGTTGCAACTAATGAAAAACTGTTTTTT. Residues: CASRGVATNEKLFF.